This T cell receptor (beta chain) was recovered during a study of T cell responses to AZD1222 COVID-19 vaccine. Turning to the study itself: Pooling of second doses given at about 4 or about 12 weeks was done. Study-level results: A mostly white British donor set with more females was recruited, and clonal diversity was possibly underestimated. No repertoire was sampled before or during the peak T cell response, only after it. Per reports, nearly half of all spike-specific TCRs target regions that are unmutated in variants.

On this clone itself: Its specificity is unknown.

Profiled with immunoSEQ multiplex PCR; TCRdb holds only in-frame clones, not every one. This sample yields approximately 79,000 clones, of which over 75% are seen a single time; roughly 11% belongs to the top ten. The CDR3 extends over 13 amino acids. V was cut by 6 bases and J by 7 bases, with 15 bases left in between. The germline CDR1 and CDR2 sequences are SQVTM and ANQGSEA. Sequences were derived from peripheral blood, sampled on day 0 of AZD1222 vaccination. This chain uses TRBV29-1 with TRBJ1-4; D remains unclear. The receptor's source is an adult in good health. This CDR3 is CSVSAATGEKLFF. In DNA, the CDR3 is TGCAGCGTGTCGGCAGCGACGGGTGAAAAACTGTTTTTT.